This TCR beta chain was profiled in a study of CD8+CD57+ T cells in acquired aplastic anemia. Study context: The DNA of sorted CD4+ and CD8+ cells averaged about 3 ug.

The CDR3 has 14 residues. The germline V gene has CDR1 SGHVS and CDR2 FNYEAQ. Using genomic DNA as the template, TCR beta VDJ and CDR3 profiling was carried out. TCRdb fed the reads into MiXCR, producing one record per CDR3 protein. The sample lists 400,000 to 500,000 distinct CDR3 sequences, approximately 70% seen once, with under 5% in the top ten. Notes on the study in general: A significant difference in CD8+ Simpson's diversity between patients and controls was not found.

Notes on this clonotype: Its specificity is unknown. One end of the junction fails to match germline, which may point to a read error.

Sequenced sample: sorted CD4+, CD8+, or CD8+CD57+ T cells (not recorded which) from PBMCs. The sequence derives from a human donor in good health, serving as a control. This rearrangement joins TRBV7-6 to TRBJ1-1, with D possibly TRBD1 on 6 matching bases. CDR3 coding DNA: TGTGCCAGCAGCCTAGGGGGGGGGAACAATACAGCGTACTTT. Translation gives CASSLGGGNNTAYF. Based on the CDR3 plus reference TRBV7-6 and TRBJ1-1, the full variable domain is GAGVSQSPRYKVTKRGQDVALRCDPISGHVSLYWYRQALGQGPEFLTYFNYEAQQDKSGLPNDRFSAERPEGSISTLTIQRTEQRDSAMYRCASSLGGGNNTAYFGQGTRLTVV.